The 12 T cell receptor beta chains below were found in one sample sequenced in a study of technical replicates of blood from several donors. TCRdb's copy holds only in-frame clones and misses some; the assay was immunoSEQ multiplex PCR. The sample contains tens of thousands of clones, 95% to 98% of which appear only once. Sequenced: T cells isolated from PBMCs. The receptor set was obtained from a human donor in good health.

V and J are TRBV15 and TRBJ2-2; 13 nucleotides align to TRBD2. The CDR3 loop spans 19 amino acids. Germline CDR1 reads LNHNV; CDR2 reads YYDKDF (reference sequence). V gave up 5 bases and J gave up 9 bases; unmatched junction bases: 18. CDR3 DNA: TGTGCCACCAGCGGATCAACTAGCGGGAGGGCCGTGGGTTCACGGGAGCTGTTTTTT. Its translation: CATSGSTSGRAVGSRELFF.

The V gene is TRBV9, the J gene TRBJ2-2, with 8 bases lining up with TRBD1. Trimming took 3 bases from V and 3 from J; bases not matched to a gene: 10. This CDR3 is built from 17 residues. Germline values: CDR1 SGDLS, CDR2 YYNGEE. The CDR3 nucleotides are TGTGCCAGCAGCGGGACTTCGGACAGGGCGGACACCGGGGAGCTGTTTTTT. Translating gives CASSGTSDRADTGELFF.

The chain couples TRBV30 to TRBJ1-2, with 9 bases lining up with TRBD1. The CDR3 contains 11 residues. After removal of 8 bases from V and 8 bases from J, the junction contained 6 bases not matched to a gene. The V gene's germline CDR1 is GTSNPN and CDR2 SVGIG (reference sequence). CDR3 in amino acids: CAGKDRGGYTF. The CDR3 DNA follows: TGTGCCGGCAAGGACAGGGGAGGCTACACCTTC.

The genes are TRBV11-1 and TRBJ1-2; D unclear. V was shortened by 1 base and J by 0 bases, with 6 bases between the two germline ends. There are 14 residues in the CDR3. Germline values: CDR1 SGHAT, CDR2 FQDESV (reference sequence). The CDR3 DNA is TGTGCCAGCAGCTTAGGGGGAGCTAACTATGGCTACACCTTC. Its translation is CASSLGGANYGYTF.

The V call is TRBV19, the J call TRBJ2-4; possible D gene TRBD2, 6 bases. The CDR3 is made up of 15 amino acids. CDR1 and CDR2 (germline): LNHDA, SQIVND (reference sequence). Trimming cost V 2 bases and J 4 bases, with 12 bases left between them. The CDR3 sequence is CASSIQGGGKNIQYF. Written as DNA, the CDR3 is TGTGCCAGTAGTATACAGGGCGGAGGGAAAAACATTCAGTACTTC.

J is TRBJ2-1 and V is TRBV25-1; the D gene is possibly TRBD1 (6 bases). The germline V gene has CDR1 MGHDK and CDR2 SYGVNS. Trimming stripped 6 bases from V and 0 bases from J, with 12 bases between. CDR3 length equals 15 residues. CDR3 in DNA: TGTGCCAGCAGAGCCGACAGGAGCTCCTACAATGAGCAGTTCTTC. This encodes CASRADRSSYNEQFF.

The CDR3 region has the DNA TGTGCCAGCAGCCAATCTGGGGCAGGGGAAGAGACCCAGTACTTC. It translates to CASSQSGAGEETQYF. The chain couples TRBV11-3 to TRBJ2-5; possibly TRBD1 for D (6 bases). Germline lookup yields CDR1 SGHNT and CDR2 YENEEA. The germline V and J ends were trimmed by 5 bases and 3 bases, with 16 bases remaining between them. The CDR3 has 15 amino acids.

The chain uses TRBV5-1 and TRBJ2-5; the D is unclear. Germline V gene sequence: CDR1 SGHRS, CDR2 YFSETQ. The CDR3 runs 14 residues. Deletions cut 1 base from V and 5 bases from J, with 12 bases between. The CDR3 DNA sequence: TGCGCCAGCAGCTTGAACTGGGCGCCGGAGACCCAGTACTTC. It is translated as CASSLNWAPETQYF.

The rearrangement uses TRBV6-4 and TRBJ1-5, with TRBD1 identical over 7 bases. V shed 3 bases and J 3 bases; nucleotides not matched to a gene: 2. The CDR3 is 14 residues long. Germline assignment: CDR1 MRHNA and CDR2 SNTAGT. In DNA form, the CDR3 reads TGTGCCAGCAGTGAACAGGGGCACAATCAGCCCCAGCATTTT. It specifies CASSEQGHNQPQHF.

The J gene is TRBJ1-5, the V gene TRBV19, with D possibly being TRBD1 (6 bases). V was pared by 7 bases and J by 7 bases, with 23 bases between. Germline CDR1 is LNHDA and CDR2 is SQIVND (reference sequence). This CDR3 has 16 amino acids. CDR3: CASIRGGQALEQPQHF. The DNA of the CDR3 is TGTGCCAGTATCCGGGGGGGGCAGGCCCTAGAGCAGCCCCAGCATTTT.

CDR3 region: CASSQLGLAGVGGELFF. CDR3 coding DNA: TGCGCCAGCAGCCAGCTCGGACTAGCGGGCGTGGGTGGGGAGCTGTTTTTT. The V and J genes are TRBV4-1 and TRBJ2-2, with TRBD2 identical over 11 bases. This CDR3 region has 17 residues. Germline V gives CDR1 MGHRA, CDR2 YSYEKL. V lost 3 bases and J lost 8; bases outside the gene matches: 11.

The chain joins TRBV5-8 to TRBJ2-2; D perhaps matches TRBD2 (6 bases). Germline V gene data show CDR1 as SGHTS and CDR2 as YDEGEE. CDR3 length: 15 residues. Trimming shortened V by 5 bases and J by 6 bases, and 17 bases separated the two germline ends. The DNA of the CDR3 is TGTGCCAGCAGTCGTAGCGGAGACTGGGCCGGGGAGCTGTTTTTT. It encodes CASSRSGDWAGELFF.